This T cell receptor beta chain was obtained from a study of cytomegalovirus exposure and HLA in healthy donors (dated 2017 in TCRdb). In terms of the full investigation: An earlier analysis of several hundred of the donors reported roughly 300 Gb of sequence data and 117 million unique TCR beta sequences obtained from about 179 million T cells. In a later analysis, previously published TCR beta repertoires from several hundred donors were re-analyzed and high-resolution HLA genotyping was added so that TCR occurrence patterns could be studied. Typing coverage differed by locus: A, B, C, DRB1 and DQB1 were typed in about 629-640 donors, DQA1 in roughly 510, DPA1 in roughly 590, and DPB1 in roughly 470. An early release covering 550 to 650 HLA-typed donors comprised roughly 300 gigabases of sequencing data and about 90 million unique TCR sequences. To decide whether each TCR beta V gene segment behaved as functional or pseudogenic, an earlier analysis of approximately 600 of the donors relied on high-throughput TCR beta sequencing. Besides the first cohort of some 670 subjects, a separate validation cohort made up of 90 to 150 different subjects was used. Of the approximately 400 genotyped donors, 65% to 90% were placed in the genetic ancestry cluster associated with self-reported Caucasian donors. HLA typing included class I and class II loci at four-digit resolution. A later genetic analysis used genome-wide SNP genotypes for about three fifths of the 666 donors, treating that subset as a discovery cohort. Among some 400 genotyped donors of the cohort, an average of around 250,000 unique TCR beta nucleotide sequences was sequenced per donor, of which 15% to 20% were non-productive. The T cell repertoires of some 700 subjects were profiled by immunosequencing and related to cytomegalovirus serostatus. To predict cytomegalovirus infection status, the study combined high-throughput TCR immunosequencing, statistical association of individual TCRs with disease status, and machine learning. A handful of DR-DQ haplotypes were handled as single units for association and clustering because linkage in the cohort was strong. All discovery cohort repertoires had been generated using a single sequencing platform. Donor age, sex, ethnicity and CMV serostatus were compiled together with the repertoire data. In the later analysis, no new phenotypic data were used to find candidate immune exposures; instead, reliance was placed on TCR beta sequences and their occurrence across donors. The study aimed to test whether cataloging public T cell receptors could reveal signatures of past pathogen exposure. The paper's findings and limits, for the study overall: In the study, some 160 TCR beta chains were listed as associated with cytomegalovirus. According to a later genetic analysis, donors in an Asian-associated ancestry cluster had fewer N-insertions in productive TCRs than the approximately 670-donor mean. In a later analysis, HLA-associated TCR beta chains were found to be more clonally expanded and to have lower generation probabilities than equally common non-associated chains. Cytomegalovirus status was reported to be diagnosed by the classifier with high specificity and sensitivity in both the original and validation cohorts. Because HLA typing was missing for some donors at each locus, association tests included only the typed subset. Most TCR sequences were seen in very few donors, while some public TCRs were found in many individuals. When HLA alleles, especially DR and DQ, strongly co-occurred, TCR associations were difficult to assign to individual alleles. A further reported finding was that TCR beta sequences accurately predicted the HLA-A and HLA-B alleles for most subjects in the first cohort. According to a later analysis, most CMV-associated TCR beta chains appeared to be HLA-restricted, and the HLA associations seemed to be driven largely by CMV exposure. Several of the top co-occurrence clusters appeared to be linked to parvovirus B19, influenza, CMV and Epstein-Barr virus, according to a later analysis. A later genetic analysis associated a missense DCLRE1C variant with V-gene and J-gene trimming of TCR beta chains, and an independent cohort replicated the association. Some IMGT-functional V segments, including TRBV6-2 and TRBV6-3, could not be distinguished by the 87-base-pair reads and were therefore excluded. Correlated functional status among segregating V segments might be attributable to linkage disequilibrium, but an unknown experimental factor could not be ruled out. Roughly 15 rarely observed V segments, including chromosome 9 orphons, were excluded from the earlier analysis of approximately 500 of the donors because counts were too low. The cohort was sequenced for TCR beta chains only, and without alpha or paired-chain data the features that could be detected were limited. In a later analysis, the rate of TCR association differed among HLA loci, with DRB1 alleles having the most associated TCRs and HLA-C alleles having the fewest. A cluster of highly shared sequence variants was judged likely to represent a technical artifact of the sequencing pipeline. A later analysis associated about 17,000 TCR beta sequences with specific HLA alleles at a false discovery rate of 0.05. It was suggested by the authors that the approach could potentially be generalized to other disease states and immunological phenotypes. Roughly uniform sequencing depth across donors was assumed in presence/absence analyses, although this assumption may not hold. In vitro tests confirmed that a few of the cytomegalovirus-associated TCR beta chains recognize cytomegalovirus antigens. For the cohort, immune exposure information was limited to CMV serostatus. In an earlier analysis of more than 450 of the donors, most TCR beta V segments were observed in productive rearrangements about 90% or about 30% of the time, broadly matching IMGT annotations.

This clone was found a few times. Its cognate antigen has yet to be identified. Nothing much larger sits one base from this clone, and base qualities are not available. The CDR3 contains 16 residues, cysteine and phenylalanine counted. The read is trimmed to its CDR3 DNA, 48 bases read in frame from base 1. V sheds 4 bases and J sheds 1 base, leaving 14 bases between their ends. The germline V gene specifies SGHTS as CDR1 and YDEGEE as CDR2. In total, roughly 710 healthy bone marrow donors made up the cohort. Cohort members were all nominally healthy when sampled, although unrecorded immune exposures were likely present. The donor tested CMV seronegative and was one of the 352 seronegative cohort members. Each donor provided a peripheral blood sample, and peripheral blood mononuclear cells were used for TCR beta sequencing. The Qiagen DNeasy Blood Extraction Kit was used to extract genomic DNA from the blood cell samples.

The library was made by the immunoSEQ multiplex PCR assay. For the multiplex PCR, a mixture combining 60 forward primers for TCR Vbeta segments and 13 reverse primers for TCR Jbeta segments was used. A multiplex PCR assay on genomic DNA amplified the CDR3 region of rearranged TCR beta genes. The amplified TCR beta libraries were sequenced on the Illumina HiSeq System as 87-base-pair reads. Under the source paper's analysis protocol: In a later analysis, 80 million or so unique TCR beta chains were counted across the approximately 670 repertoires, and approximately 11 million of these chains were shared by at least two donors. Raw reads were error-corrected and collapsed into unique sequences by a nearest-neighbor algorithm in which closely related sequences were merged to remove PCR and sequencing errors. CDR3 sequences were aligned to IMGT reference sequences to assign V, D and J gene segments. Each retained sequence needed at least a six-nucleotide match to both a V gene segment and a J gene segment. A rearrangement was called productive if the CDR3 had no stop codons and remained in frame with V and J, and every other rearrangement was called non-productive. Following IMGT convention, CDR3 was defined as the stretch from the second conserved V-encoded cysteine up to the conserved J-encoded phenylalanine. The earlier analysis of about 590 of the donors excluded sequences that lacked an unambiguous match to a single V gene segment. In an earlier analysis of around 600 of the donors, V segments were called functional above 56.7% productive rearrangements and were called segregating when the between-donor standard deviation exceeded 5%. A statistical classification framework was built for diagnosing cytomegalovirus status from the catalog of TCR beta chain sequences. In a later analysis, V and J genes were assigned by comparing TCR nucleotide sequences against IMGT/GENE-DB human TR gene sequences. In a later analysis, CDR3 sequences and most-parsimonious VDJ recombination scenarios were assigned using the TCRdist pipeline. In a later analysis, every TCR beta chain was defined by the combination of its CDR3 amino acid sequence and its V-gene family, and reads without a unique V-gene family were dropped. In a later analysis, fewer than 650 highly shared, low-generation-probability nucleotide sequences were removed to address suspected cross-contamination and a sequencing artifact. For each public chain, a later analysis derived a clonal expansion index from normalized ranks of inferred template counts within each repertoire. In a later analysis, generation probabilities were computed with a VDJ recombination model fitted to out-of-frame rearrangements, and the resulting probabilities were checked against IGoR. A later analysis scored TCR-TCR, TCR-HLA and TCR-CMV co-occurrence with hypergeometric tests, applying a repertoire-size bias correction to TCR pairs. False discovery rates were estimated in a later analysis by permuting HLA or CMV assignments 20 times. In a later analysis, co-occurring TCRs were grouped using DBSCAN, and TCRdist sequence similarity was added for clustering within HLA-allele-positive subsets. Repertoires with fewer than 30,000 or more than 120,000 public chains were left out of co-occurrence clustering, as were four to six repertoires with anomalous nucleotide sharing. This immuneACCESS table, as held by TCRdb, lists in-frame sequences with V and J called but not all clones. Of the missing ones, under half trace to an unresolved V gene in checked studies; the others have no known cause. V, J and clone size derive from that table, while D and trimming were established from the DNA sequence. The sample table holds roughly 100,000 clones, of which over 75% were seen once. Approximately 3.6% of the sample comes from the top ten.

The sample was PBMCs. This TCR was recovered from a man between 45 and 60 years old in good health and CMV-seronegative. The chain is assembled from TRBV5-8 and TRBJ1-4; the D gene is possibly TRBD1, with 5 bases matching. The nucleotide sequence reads TGTGCCAGCAGCCACTTACAGGCTGTAACTAATGAAAAACTGTTTTTT. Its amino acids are CASSHLQAVTNEKLFF.